Sequencing of this T cell receptor beta chain was carried out in a study of blood T cell repertoires in COVID-19. Study-wide context: Whether acute or convalescent, the COVID-19 samples came from the United States, Italy and Spain.

The data were produced by immunoSEQ multiplex PCR, yet TCRdb's version contains in-frame clones alone and is incomplete. The sample lists about 130,000 clones, around 82% seen once, with 44% in the top ten. This CDR3 is 15 amino acids long. Germline V gene lookup returns CDR1 KGHSH and CDR2 LQKENI. V was pared by 3 bases and J by 1 base, with 10 bases between. The V and J genes are TRBV18 and TRBJ1-5, with D perhaps matching TRBD1 (6 bases). The specimen was peripheral blood. The sequence was obtained from a human donor in a cohort sampled during active COVID-19. Here the CDR3 reads CASSPQGHSNQPQHF. The CDR3 coding sequence is TGTGCCAGCTCACCTCAGGGGCACAGCAATCAGCCCCAGCATTTT.